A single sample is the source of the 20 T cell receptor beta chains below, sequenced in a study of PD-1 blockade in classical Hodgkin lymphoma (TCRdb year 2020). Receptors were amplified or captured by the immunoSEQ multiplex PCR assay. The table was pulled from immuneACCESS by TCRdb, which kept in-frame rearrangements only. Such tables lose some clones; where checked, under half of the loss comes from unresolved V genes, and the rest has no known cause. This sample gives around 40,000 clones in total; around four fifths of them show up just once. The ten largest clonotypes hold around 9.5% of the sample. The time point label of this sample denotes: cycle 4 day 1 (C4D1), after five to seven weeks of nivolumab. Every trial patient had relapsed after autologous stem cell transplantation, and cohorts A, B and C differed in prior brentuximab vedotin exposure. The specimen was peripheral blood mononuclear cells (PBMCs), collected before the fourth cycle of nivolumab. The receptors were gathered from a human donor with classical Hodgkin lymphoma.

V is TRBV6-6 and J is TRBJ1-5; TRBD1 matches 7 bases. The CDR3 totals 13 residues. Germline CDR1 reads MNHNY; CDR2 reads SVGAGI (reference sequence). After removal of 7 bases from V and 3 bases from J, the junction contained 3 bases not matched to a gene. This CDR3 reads CASTTGINQPQHF. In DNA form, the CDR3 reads TGTGCCAGCACGACAGGGATCAATCAGCCCCAGCATTTT.

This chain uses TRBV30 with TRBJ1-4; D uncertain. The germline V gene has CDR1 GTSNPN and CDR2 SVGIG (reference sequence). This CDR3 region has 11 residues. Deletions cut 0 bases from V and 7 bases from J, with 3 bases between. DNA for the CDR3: TGTGCCTGGAGTGTGGTTGAAAAACTGTTTTTT. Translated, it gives CAWSVVEKLFF.

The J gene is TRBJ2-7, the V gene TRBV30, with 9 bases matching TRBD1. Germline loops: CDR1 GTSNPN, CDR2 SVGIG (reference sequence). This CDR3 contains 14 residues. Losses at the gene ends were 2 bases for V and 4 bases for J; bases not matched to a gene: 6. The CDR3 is CAWSLRDRVYEQYF. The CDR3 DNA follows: TGTGCCTGGAGTCTCCGGGACAGGGTGTACGAGCAGTACTTC.

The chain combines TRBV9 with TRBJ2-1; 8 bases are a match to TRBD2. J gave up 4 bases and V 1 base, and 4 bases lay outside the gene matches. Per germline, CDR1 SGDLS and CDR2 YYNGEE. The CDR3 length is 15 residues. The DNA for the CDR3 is TGTGCCAGCAGCGTATCTACGGGGGGGTACAATGAGCAGTTCTTC. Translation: CASSVSTGGYNEQFF.

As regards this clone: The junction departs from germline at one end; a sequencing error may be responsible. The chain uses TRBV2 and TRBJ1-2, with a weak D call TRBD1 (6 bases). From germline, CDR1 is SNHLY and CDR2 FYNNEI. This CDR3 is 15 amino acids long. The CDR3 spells CASTEPGGEGYGYTF. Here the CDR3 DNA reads TGTGCCAGCACTGAACCTGGGGGCGAAGGCTATGGCTACACCTTC.

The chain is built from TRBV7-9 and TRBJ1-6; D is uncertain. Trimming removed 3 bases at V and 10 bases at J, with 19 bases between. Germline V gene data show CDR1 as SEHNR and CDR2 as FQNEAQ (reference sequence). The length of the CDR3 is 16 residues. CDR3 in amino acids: CASSFNAGEKGSPLHF. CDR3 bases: TGTGCCAGCAGCTTTAACGCCGGGGAAAAAGGCTCACCCCTCCACTTT.

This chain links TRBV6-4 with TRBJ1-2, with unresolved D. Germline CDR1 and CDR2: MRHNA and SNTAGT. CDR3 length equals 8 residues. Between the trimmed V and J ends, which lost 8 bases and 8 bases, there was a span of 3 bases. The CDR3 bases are TGTGCCAGCCGCGGCTACACCTTC. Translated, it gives CASRGYTF.

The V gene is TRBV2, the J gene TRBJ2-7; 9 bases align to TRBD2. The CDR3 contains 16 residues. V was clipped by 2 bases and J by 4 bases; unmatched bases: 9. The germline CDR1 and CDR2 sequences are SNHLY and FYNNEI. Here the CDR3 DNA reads TGTGCCAGCAGTGAAAGGGGTAGCGGGGGAAGATACGAGCAGTACTTC. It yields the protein CASSERGSGGRYEQYF.

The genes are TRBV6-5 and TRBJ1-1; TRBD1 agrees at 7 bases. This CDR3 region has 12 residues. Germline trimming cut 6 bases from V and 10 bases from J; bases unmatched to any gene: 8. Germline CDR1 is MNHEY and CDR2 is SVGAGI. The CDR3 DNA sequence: TGTGCCAGCAGAACCACAGGGGTGCTAGCTTTCTTT. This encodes CASRTTGVLAFF.

The CDR3, as DNA: TGTGCCACCGAAAGACTCTATGAGCAGTTCTTC. Translated, it gives CATERLYEQFF. The V gene is TRBV2, the J gene TRBJ2-1; D is undetermined. V was pared by 10 bases and J by 8 bases, with 12 bases between. Germline assignment: CDR1 SNHLY and CDR2 FYNNEI. This CDR3 comprises 11 residues.

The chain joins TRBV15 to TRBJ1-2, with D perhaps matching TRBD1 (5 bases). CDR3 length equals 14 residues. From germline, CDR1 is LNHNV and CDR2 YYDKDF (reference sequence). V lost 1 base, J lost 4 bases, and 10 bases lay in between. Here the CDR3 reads CATSRAQGGYGYTF. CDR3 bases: TGTGCCACCAGCAGAGCCCAGGGCGGCTATGGCTACACCTTC. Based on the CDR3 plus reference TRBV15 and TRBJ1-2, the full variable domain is DAMVIQNPRYQVTQFGKPVTLSCSQTLNHNVMYWYQQKSSQAPKLLFHYYDKDFNNEADTPDNFQSRRPNTSFCFLDIRSPGLGDTAMYLCATSRAQGGYGYTFGSGTRLTVV.

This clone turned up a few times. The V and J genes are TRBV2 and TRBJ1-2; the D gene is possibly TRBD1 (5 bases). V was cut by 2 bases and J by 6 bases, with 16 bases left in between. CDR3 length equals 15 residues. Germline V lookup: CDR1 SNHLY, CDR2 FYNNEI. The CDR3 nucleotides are TGTGCCAGCAGTGAAAGGGGCTTCGGGGCAGATGGCTACACCTTC. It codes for CASSERGFGADGYTF.

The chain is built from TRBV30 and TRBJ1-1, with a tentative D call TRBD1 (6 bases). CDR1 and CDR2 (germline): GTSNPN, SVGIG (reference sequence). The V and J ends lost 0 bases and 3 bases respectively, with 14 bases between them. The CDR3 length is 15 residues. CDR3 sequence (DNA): TGTGCCTGGAGTGTTCTGGACAGAACCTACACTGAAGCTTTCTTT. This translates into CAWSVLDRTYTEAFF.

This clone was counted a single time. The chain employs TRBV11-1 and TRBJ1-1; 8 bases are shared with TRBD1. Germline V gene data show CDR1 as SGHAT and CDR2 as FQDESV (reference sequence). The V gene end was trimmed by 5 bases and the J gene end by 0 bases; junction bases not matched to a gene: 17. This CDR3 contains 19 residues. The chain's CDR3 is CASSPTLRGETGVNTEAFF. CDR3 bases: TGTGCCAGCAGCCCCACATTACGCGGCGAGACAGGGGTGAACACTGAAGCTTTCTTT.

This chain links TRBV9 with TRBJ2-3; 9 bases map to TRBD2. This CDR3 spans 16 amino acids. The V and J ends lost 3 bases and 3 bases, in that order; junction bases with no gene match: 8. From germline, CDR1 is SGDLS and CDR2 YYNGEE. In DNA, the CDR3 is TGTGCCAGCAGCGCCTCAGCGGGGGGACGTACAGATACGCAGTATTTT. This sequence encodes CASSASAGGRTDTQYF.

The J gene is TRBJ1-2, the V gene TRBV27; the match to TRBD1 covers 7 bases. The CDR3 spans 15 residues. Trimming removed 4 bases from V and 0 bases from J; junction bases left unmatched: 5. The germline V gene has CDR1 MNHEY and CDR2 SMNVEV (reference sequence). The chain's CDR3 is CASSSRQGANYGYTF. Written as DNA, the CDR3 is TGTGCCAGCAGTTCCAGACAGGGCGCTAACTATGGCTACACCTTC.

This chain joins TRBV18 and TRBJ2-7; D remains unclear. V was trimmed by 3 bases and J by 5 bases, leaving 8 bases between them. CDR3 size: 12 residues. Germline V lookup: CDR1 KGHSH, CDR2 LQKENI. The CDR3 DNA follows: TGTGCCAGCTCACCCGCCAGCAACGAGCAGTACTTC. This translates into CASSPASNEQYF.

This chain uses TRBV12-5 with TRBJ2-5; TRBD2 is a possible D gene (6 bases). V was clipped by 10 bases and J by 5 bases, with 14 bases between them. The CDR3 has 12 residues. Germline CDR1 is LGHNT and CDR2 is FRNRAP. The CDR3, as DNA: TGTGCTACCAGAGGGGCGGGGGAGACCCAGTACTTC. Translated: CATRGAGETQYF.

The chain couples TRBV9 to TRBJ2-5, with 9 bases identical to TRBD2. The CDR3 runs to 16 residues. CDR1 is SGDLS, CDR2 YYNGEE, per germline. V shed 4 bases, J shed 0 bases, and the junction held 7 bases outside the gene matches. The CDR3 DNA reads TGTGCCAGCAGCCAGATTGCGGGGGGGTACCAAGAGACCCAGTACTTC. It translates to CASSQIAGGYQETQYF.

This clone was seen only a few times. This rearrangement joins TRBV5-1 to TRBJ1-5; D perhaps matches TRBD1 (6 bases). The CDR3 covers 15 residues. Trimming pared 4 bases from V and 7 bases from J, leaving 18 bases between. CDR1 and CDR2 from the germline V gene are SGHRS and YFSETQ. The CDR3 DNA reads TGCGCCAGCAGCGCTACAGGGATCCAAGGACAGCCCCAGCATTTT. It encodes CASSATGIQGQPQHF.